This entry lists 19 T cell receptor beta chains sequenced from one sample in a study of blood T cell repertoires in COVID-19. Clones were read by immunoSEQ multiplex PCR, and TCRdb kept only the in-frame ones, dropping some. Among 30,000 to 40,000 clones listed, less than 80% were seen once. The material sequenced was peripheral blood. These receptors all stem from an older man with COVID-19, enrolled during active disease.

The rearrangement joins TRBV3-1 (or the pseudogene TRBV3-2) to TRBJ2-7; the D gene is possibly TRBD2 (6 bases). V was trimmed by 0 bases and J by 7 bases, leaving 10 bases between them. CDR1 and CDR2 from the germline V gene are LGHDT and YNNKEL (reference sequence). The length of the CDR3 is 13 residues. In DNA form, the CDR3 reads TGTGCCAGCAGCCAAGATGTCCGGGGGGAGCAGTACTTC. It codes for CASSQDVRGEQYF.

This clone appeared a few times. The V call is TRBV4-1, the J call TRBJ1-5; possibly TRBD1 for D (5 bases). V was clipped by 0 bases and J by 7 bases, with 13 bases between them. The CDR3 runs to 15 residues. Germline values: CDR1 MGHRA, CDR2 YSYEKL. The CDR3 sequence is CASSQDRSGLQPQHF. The CDR3 DNA reads as TGCGCCAGCAGCCAAGATCGCTCGGGACTACAGCCCCAGCATTTT.

This clone was counted at least ten times. CDR3 in amino acids: CASSVGWGRGDEQFF. The DNA of the CDR3 is TGTGCCAGCAGCGTAGGCTGGGGTCGGGGGGATGAGCAGTTCTTC. This chain joins TRBV9 and TRBJ2-1; 7 bases align to TRBD2. V was pared by 0 bases and J by 8 bases, with 8 bases of the junction left unmatched. The germline V gene encodes CDR1 SGDLS and CDR2 YYNGEE. CDR3 length: 15 amino acids. The full variable domain, completed using reference TRBV9 and TRBJ2-1, is DSGVTQTPKHLITATGQRVTLRCSPRSGDLSVYWYQQSLDQGLQFLIQYYNGEERAKGNILERFSAQQFPDLHSELNLSSLELGDSALYFCASSVGWGRGDEQFFGPGTRLTVL.

The chain recombines TRBV30 with TRBJ1-2; tentatively, D is TRBD1 (5 bases). Trimming cost V 0 bases and J 4 bases, with 15 bases left between them. Germline-derived CDR1 and CDR2 are GTSNPN and SVGIG (reference sequence). The CDR3 runs to 15 residues. This chain's CDR3 is CAWSVGGGRSYGYTF. The CDR3 DNA reads as TGTGCCTGGAGTGTTGGGGGGGGAAGAAGCTATGGCTACACCTTC.

The CDR3 sequence is CASSRPPGRGGVYNEQFF. The CDR3 DNA is TGTGCCAGCAGTAGACCTCCCGGTCGTGGAGGGGTTTACAATGAGCAGTTCTTC. The chain links TRBV27 to TRBJ2-1, with D perhaps matching TRBD2 (6 bases). CDR1 and CDR2 (germline): MNHEY, SMNVEV (reference sequence). The CDR3 is 18 residues long. Trimming cost V 5 bases and J 4 bases, with 24 bases left between them.

The genes are TRBV5-5 and TRBJ2-7, with a possible D match to TRBD1 (5 bases). Germline loops: CDR1 SGHKS, CDR2 YYEKEE (reference sequence). Trimming left V 2 bases short and J 7 bases short, with 16 bases between. CDR3 length equals 14 residues. The DNA for the CDR3 is TGTGCCAGCAGCTTAGACAGACTTGTACGGGAGCAGTACTTC. This codes for CASSLDRLVREQYF.

The chain links TRBV9 to TRBJ1-4; no definite D call. The V end was cut by 0 bases, the J end by 4 bases, with 4 bases between. From germline, CDR1 is SGDLS and CDR2 YYNGEE. The CDR3 totals 13 residues. CDR3 loop: CASSVDSNEKLFF. Written as DNA, the CDR3 is TGTGCCAGCAGCGTAGACAGTAATGAAAAACTGTTTTTT.

The chain recombines TRBV6-5 with TRBJ1-1, with a possible D match to TRBD1 (5 bases). Deletions cut 5 bases from V and 7 bases from J, with 8 bases between. The CDR3 loop spans 11 amino acids. In germline, CDR1 is MNHEY, CDR2 SVGAGI. CDR3 coding DNA: TGTGCCAGCAGTAGGGGTCTTGAAGCTTTCTTT. Its protein product is CASSRGLEAFF.

The chain has TRBV18 and TRBJ2-1, with D uncertain. Trimming cost V 5 bases and J 0 bases, with 8 bases left between them. Germline V lookup: CDR1 KGHSH, CDR2 LQKENI. There are 14 residues in the CDR3. DNA of the CDR3: TGTGCCAGCTCATCCTCGAGCTCCTACAATGAGCAGTTCTTC. It translates to CASSSSSSYNEQFF.

The table lists this clone with a few counts. The V and J genes are TRBV5-4 and TRBJ1-4; D gene unclear. The germline V gene has CDR1 SGHNT and CDR2 YYREEE (reference sequence). Trimming stripped 5 bases from V and 4 bases from J, with 9 bases between. This CDR3 spans 13 amino acids. CDR3 coding DNA: TGTGCCAGCAGTGGGAGGAATAATGAAAAACTGTTTTTT. It specifies CASSGRNNEKLFF.

The chain links TRBV5-1 to TRBJ1-2, with 7 bases fitting TRBD1. CDR3 length: 14 amino acids. The V gene's germline CDR1 is SGHRS and CDR2 YFSETQ. With 2 bases clipped from V and 8 bases from J, the junction kept 9 bases outside the gene matches. CDR3 region: CASSFDTGVVGYTF. For the CDR3, the DNA is TGCGCCAGCAGCTTTGATACAGGGGTGGTCGGCTACACCTTC.

The V gene is TRBV11-3, the J gene TRBJ2-5; 7 bases fit TRBD2. Trimming cost V 7 bases and J 7 bases; bases outside gene matches: 15. Germline CDR1 is SGHNT and CDR2 is YENEEA. This CDR3 has 15 residues. The CDR3 here is CASILPGLPNGTQYF. The CDR3 DNA reads as TGTGCCAGCATCCTTCCGGGACTACCAAACGGGACCCAGTACTTC.

V and J are TRBV20-1 and TRBJ2-7; 7 nucleotides match TRBD2. The germline CDR1 and CDR2 sequences are DFQATT and SNEGSKA (reference sequence). The trim removed 3 bases at V and 7 bases at J, leaving 9 bases unmatched. This CDR3 is 13 amino acids long. The CDR3: CSASGDYRSEQYF. CDR3 nucleotides: TGCAGTGCTAGTGGGGACTACCGTTCTGAGCAGTACTTC.

This sequence joins TRBV11-2 and TRBJ2-2, with 8 positions matching TRBD1. Germline values: CDR1 SGHAT, CDR2 FQNNGV. Trimming removed 5 bases from V and 6 bases from J; junction bases left unmatched: 14. The CDR3 has 17 amino acids. The CDR3 nucleotides are TGTGCCAGCAGCCTTTACTGGACAGGGTCGGGCCCCGGGGAGCTGTTTTTT. The encoded protein is CASSLYWTGSGPGELFF.

The chain combines TRBV5-1 with TRBJ1-1; D gene unclear. Germline CDR1 SGHRS, CDR2 YFSETQ. This CDR3 comprises 15 residues. V lost 1 base and J lost 0, with 10 bases in between. CDR3 in DNA: TGCGCCAGCAGCTTGAACGGAGGGATGAACACTGAAGCTTTCTTT. Translating gives CASSLNGGMNTEAFF.

This clone was recorded once. The chain joins TRBV18 to TRBJ2-1, with 9 bases that match TRBD1. With V trimmed by 5 bases and J by 3 bases, 8 bases remained unmatched. From germline, CDR1 is KGHSH and CDR2 LQKENI. The CDR3 has 16 amino acids. The CDR3 sequence: CASSTKTGGFYNEQFF. CDR3 bases: TGTGCCAGCTCAACTAAGACAGGGGGTTTCTACAATGAGCAGTTCTTC.

The CDR3 loop reads CASSYVPDSNEKLFF. In DNA form, the CDR3 reads TGTGCCAGCAGTTACGTCCCGGACAGTAATGAAAAACTGTTTTTT. The chain uses TRBV6-5 and TRBJ1-4, with D perhaps TRBD1 (6 bases). CDR3 length equals 15 residues. The V gene's germline CDR1 is MNHEY and CDR2 SVGAGI. Trimming shortened V by 2 bases and J by 4 bases, and 11 bases separated the two germline ends.

The chain carries TRBV16 and TRBJ1-3, with no clear D. CDR3 length equals 14 residues. Germline values: CDR1 KGHSY, CDR2 FQNENV. The V gene lost 5 bases and the J gene lost 0 bases, with 8 bases spanning the gap. CDR3 nucleotides: TGTGCCAGCAGCGACACCTTCTCTGGAAACACCATATATTTT. This encodes CASSDTFSGNTIYF.

J is TRBJ1-6 and V is TRBV5-6; 8 nucleotides align to TRBD1. The CDR3 extends over 14 amino acids. Trimming removed 5 bases from V and 7 bases from J; junction bases left unmatched: 5. Germline CDR1 and CDR2: SGHDT and YYEEEE. CDR3 loop: CASSGTGRNSPLHF. The CDR3 DNA reads as TGTGCCAGCAGTGGGACAGGAAGGAATTCACCCCTCCACTTT.